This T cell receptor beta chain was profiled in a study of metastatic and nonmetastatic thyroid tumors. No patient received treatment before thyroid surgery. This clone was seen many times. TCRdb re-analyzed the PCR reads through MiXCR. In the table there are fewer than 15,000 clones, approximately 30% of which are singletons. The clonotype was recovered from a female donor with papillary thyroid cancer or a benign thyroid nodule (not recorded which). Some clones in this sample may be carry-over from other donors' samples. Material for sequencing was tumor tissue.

The chain's CDR3 is CASSIAIKETQYF. CDR3 nucleotide sequence: TGTGCCAGTAGTATAGCCATAAAAGAGACCCAGTACTTC. The gene calls are TRBV19 and TRBJ2-5; D is unresolved. Germline assignment: CDR1 LNHDA and CDR2 SQIVND (reference sequence). With 1 base removed from V and 3 bases from J, the gap between germline ends came to 6 bases. CDR3 size: 13 residues.